These 28 T cell receptor beta chains were all obtained from the same sample, sequenced in a study of control samples from healthy donors and cancer patients. Profiling relied on immunoSEQ multiplex PCR, and the TCRdb table lists in-frame clones only, not all of them. In the table there are 100,000 to 150,000 clones, 85% to 95% of which are singletons. Material for sequencing was PBMCs. The receptors stem from an older man with head and neck cancer.

The J gene is TRBJ2-7, the V gene TRBV3-1 (or the pseudogene TRBV3-2); D is possibly TRBD1 or TRBD2 (5 bases each). This CDR3 region has 14 residues. V was shortened by 1 base and J by 2 bases, with 9 bases between the two germline ends. Per germline, CDR1 LGHDT and CDR2 YNNKEL (reference sequence). The CDR3 here is CASSQGGSTYEQYF. Here the CDR3 DNA reads TGTGCCAGCAGCCAAGGGGGGAGTACCTACGAGCAGTACTTC.

V and J are TRBV5-1 and TRBJ2-2; D might be TRBD1 (6 bases). Germline V lookup: CDR1 SGHRS, CDR2 YFSETQ. This CDR3 is built from 17 residues. Deletions cut 0 bases from V and 1 base from J, with 13 bases between. CDR3 in amino acids: CASSLAVQDRNTGELFF. The CDR3 nucleotides read TGCGCCAGCAGCTTGGCCGTACAGGACAGGAACACCGGGGAGCTGTTTTTT.

The chain is built from TRBV2 and TRBJ2-7; TRBD1 matches at 10 bases. CDR3 size: 14 residues. Germline CDR1 reads SNHLY; CDR2 reads FYNNEI. Trimming removed 6 bases from V and 7 bases from J; junction bases left unmatched: 9. The CDR3 loop is CASSLTGGLWEQYF. The CDR3, as DNA: TGTGCCAGCAGCCTGACAGGGGGCCTTTGGGAGCAGTACTTC.

The chain joins TRBV19 to TRBJ2-1; D tentatively fits TRBD1 or TRBD2 (5 bases each). Germline V CDR1 and CDR2: LNHDA, SQIVND (reference sequence). Trimming shortened V by 3 bases and J by 0 bases, and 12 bases separated the two germline ends. The CDR3 is 16 amino acids. DNA for the CDR3: TGTGCCAGTAGTATTTCACCCGGGGCCTCCTACAATGAGCAGTTCTTC. Residues: CASSISPGASYNEQFF.

The V call is TRBV5-1, the J call TRBJ2-7; 8 nucleotides match TRBD2. V shed 0 bases and J 6 bases; nucleotides not matched to a gene: 5. Looked up from germline, CDR1 is SGHRS and CDR2 is YFSETQ. The CDR3 length is 14 residues. The CDR3 DNA reads as TGCGCCAGCAGCTTGGAGCTAGCGGGTGGCGAGCAGTACTTC. Residues: CASSLELAGGEQYF.

CDR3 region: CASSRGVHTEAFF. The DNA for the CDR3 is TGCGCCAGCAGCAGGGGGGTTCACACTGAAGCTTTCTTT. The rearrangement joins TRBV4-3 to TRBJ1-1; D is perhaps TRBD1 (6 bases). Trimming removed 5 bases from V and 3 bases from J, with 10 bases in between. The CDR3 runs 13 residues. CDR1 is LGHNA and CDR2 is YSLEER in the germline V gene.

This sequence joins TRBV4-1 and TRBJ1-4; 10 nucleotides match TRBD1. V shed 4 bases, J shed 3 bases, and the junction held 17 bases outside the gene matches. Germline V gene sequence: CDR1 MGHRA, CDR2 YSYEKL. This CDR3 spans 20 amino acids. The CDR3 DNA is TGCGCCAGCAGCCGAACCCGCCCGGGACAGGGGCTAACCTCTAATGAAAAACTGTTTTTT. Protein sequence: CASSRTRPGQGLTSNEKLFF.

The sample holds a few counts of this clone. J is TRBJ1-1 and V is TRBV6-1; a possible D gene is TRBD1 (6 bases). This CDR3 contains 15 residues. Deletions cut 1 base from V and 3 bases from J, with 12 bases between. Germline V lookup: CDR1 MNHNS, CDR2 SASEGT. The CDR3 DNA follows: TGTGCCAGCAGTGAAGAGGTTGGGGGCTACACTGAAGCTTTCTTT. Protein sequence: CASSEEVGGYTEAFF.

The V and J genes are TRBV6-6 and TRBJ1-3, with D possibly TRBD1 on 6 matching bases. Trimming took off 5 bases at V and 4 bases at J, with 9 bases between the two ends. The CDR3 runs to 13 residues. In germline, CDR1 is MNHNY, CDR2 SVGAGI (reference sequence). CDR3 sequence (DNA): TGTGCCAGCAGTAGGGGGACAGGAAACACCATATATTTT. Protein product: CASSRGTGNTIYF.

V and J are TRBV21-1 and TRBJ2-7; the listed D gene, TRBD2, was not tested against the DNA. TRBV21-1 represents a pseudogene. The CDR3 length is 14 residues. This CDR3 is CASSNPADSYEQYF. Here the CDR3 DNA reads TGTGCCAGCAGCAACCCGGCGGACTCCTACGAGCAGTACTTC.

Points on this clone: Other nucleotide sequences from this sample produce the same CDR3. J is TRBJ2-7 and V is TRBV10-3; TRBD2 aligns across 10 bases. The CDR3 has 14 amino acids. Germline trimming cut 5 bases from V and 2 bases from J; bases unmatched to any gene: 3. Germline lookup yields CDR1 ENHRY and CDR2 SYGVKD. The CDR3, as DNA: TGTGCCATCAGTCCGGGACTAGCGCCCTACGAGCAGTACTTC. Translating it yields CAISPGLAPYEQYF.

A single count supports this clone. J is TRBJ1-5 and V is TRBV9, with D possibly matching TRBD1 (6 bases). Trimming shortened V by 3 bases and J by 2 bases, and 9 bases separated the two germline ends. The CDR3 is made up of 14 amino acids. Germline V gives CDR1 SGDLS, CDR2 YYNGEE. CDR3 sequence reads: CASSDNRGNQPQHF. The CDR3 nucleotides are TGTGCCAGCAGCGACAACAGGGGCAATCAGCCCCAGCATTTT.

The chain couples TRBV11-2 to TRBJ2-1, with D perhaps being TRBD1 or TRBD2 (5 bases each). The CDR3 is 13 amino acids. Looked up from germline, CDR1 is SGHAT and CDR2 is FQNNGV. With 4 bases removed from V and 7 bases from J, the gap between germline ends came to 11 bases. The CDR3 reads CASSSGRYNEQFF. DNA of the CDR3: TGTGCCAGCAGCTCGGGACGGTATAATGAGCAGTTCTTC.

CDR3 in amino acids: CASSTGAAPNEQFF. In DNA form, the CDR3 reads TGCGCCAGCAGCACGGGCGCAGCTCCCAATGAGCAGTTCTTC. This chain links TRBV5-1 with TRBJ2-1; no clear D gene. Trimming stripped 4 bases from V and 6 bases from J, with 14 bases between. CDR1 and CDR2 from the germline V gene are SGHRS and YFSETQ. The CDR3 contains 14 residues.

The chain has TRBV3-1 (or the pseudogene TRBV3-2) and TRBJ2-3; 7 bases agree with TRBD2. In germline, CDR1 is LGHDT, CDR2 YNNKEL (reference sequence). V lost 1 base to trimming and J lost 7 bases; unmatched junction nucleotides: 11. CDR3 length: 16 residues. The CDR3 DNA reads TGTGCCAGCAGCCAAGCTGACGGGGGGTCCCCCTATACGCAGTATTTT. It is translated as CASSQADGGSPYTQYF.

J is TRBJ1-2 and V is TRBV19; TRBD1 agrees at 7 bases. Germline CDR1 is LNHDA and CDR2 is SQIVND (reference sequence). This CDR3 spans 16 amino acids. Losses at the gene ends were 5 bases for V and 4 bases for J; bases not matched to a gene: 13. The CDR3 coding sequence is TGTGCCAGTAGTCCCCCACCGGGACAGCCACTCTATGGCTACACCTTC. Its protein product is CASSPPPGQPLYGYTF.

V usage is TRBV11-2 and J usage is TRBJ1-6; D remains unclear. The V and J ends lost 5 bases and 2 bases respectively, with 7 bases between them. Germline V gives CDR1 SGHAT, CDR2 FQNNGV. The CDR3 totals 14 residues. In DNA form, the CDR3 reads TGTGCCAGCAGCCTCTCTGCCTATAATTCACCCCTCCACTTT. Residues: CASSLSAYNSPLHF.

The chain has TRBV5-4 and TRBJ2-5, with TRBD2 as a possible D gene (5 bases). V lost 2 bases and J lost 0, with 8 bases in between. The CDR3 contains 14 residues. Germline V gives CDR1 SGHNT, CDR2 YYREEE (reference sequence). The CDR3 DNA reads as TGTGCCAGCAGCTTAACCGGGAACCAAGAGACCCAGTACTTC. Translating it yields CASSLTGNQETQYF. The variable domain in full, with the rest retrieved from reference TRBV5-4 and TRBJ2-5, is ETGVTQSPTHLIKTRGQQVTLRCSSQSGHNTVSWYQQALGQGPQFIFQYYREEENGRGNFPPRFSGLQFPNYSSELNVNALELDDSALYLCASSLTGNQETQYFGPGTRLLVL.

The chain joins TRBV14 to TRBJ2-7, with D perhaps matching TRBD2 (6 bases). Trimming took 5 bases from V and 1 from J, leaving 27 bases between them. Germline V gene lookup returns CDR1 SGHDN and CDR2 FVKESK. The CDR3 runs to 19 residues. Here the CDR3 DNA reads TGTGCCAGCAGCGAGAGAGCAGGGAGCTGGGGAGGAGGGTCCTACGAGCAGTACTTC. It specifies CASSERAGSWGGGSYEQYF.

The chain links TRBV2 to TRBJ1-2; weak D call: TRBD1 (6 bases). The germline V gene encodes CDR1 SNHLY and CDR2 FYNNEI. The V and J ends lost 7 bases and 2 bases respectively, with 17 bases between them. The CDR3 totals 15 residues. CDR3 sequence (DNA): TGTGCCAGCATTGATACGGGGGCGCGGAACTATGGCTACACCTTC. It yields the protein CASIDTGARNYGYTF.

This clone came up once. The chain uses TRBV29-1 and TRBJ1-1, with 7 nucleotides matching TRBD1. Germline V gene sequence: CDR1 SQVTM, CDR2 ANQGSEA. With 8 bases clipped from V and 2 bases from J, the junction kept 5 bases outside the gene matches. CDR3 length: 12 amino acids. This CDR3 reads CSTRQGNTEAFF. The CDR3 region has the DNA TGCAGCACGAGACAGGGAAACACTGAAGCTTTCTTT.

The V and J genes are TRBV27 and TRBJ2-7; 8 bases fit TRBD1. The CDR3 spans 15 residues. Germline V gives CDR1 MNHEY, CDR2 SMNVEV (reference sequence). After removal of 0 bases from V and 7 bases from J, the junction contained 8 bases not matched to a gene. The DNA of the CDR3 is TGTGCCAGCAGTTTATCACCCAGGGGGCTAGGGGAGCAGTACTTC. Its translation: CASSLSPRGLGEQYF.

The chain combines TRBV7-2 with TRBJ1-3; no clear D gene. The germline V gene has CDR1 SGHTA and CDR2 FQGNSA. The V and J ends lost 5 bases and 11 bases respectively, with 13 bases between them. The CDR3 sequence is 12 residues long. The CDR3 region is CASSNSPGAIYF. The CDR3 DNA reads TGTGCCAGCAGCAACAGCCCGGGTGCCATATATTTT.

The genes are TRBV12-3 or TRBV12-4 and TRBJ1-2; perhaps TRBD1 as D (6 bases). The CDR3 totals 13 residues. Trimming removed 1 base at V and 6 bases at J, with 9 bases between. The DNA for the CDR3 is TGTGCCAGCAGTTTAGGGGGGGCGAATGGCTACACCTTC. Amino acid sequence: CASSLGGANGYTF.

In the case of this clone: The same CDR3 is also encoded by other DNA sequences in this sample. The rearrangement uses TRBV5-4 and TRBJ2-1, with unresolved D. Looked up from germline, CDR1 is SGHNT and CDR2 is YYREEE (reference sequence). The CDR3 is 11 residues long. V was trimmed by 4 bases and J by 4 bases, leaving 3 bases between them. CDR3 sequence (DNA): TGTGCCAGCAGCCTTTACAATGAGCAGTTCTTC. This encodes CASSLYNEQFF.

This clone has more than one count but fewer than ten. This chain links TRBV19 with TRBJ2-5; the D call may be TRBD1 or TRBD2 (6 bases each). Germline V gene sequence: CDR1 LNHDA, CDR2 SQIVND (reference sequence). The CDR3 totals 13 residues. V shed 4 bases and J shed 4 bases, with 10 bases lying between them. The CDR3 reads CASSRGGGETQYF. CDR3 coding DNA: TGTGCCAGTAGTAGAGGGGGAGGAGAGACCCAGTACTTC.

The rearrangement links TRBV10-3 to TRBJ2-5; 12 bases line up with TRBD2. The J segment lost 5 bases and the V segment lost 3 bases, leaving 13 bases of the junction unmatched. The CDR3 runs to 18 residues. The germline V gene encodes CDR1 ENHRY and CDR2 SYGVKD. CDR3 coding DNA: TGTGCCATCAGTGAACCGAGGACTAGCGGGGAATCGTGGGAGACCCAGTACTTC. Protein product: CAISEPRTSGESWETQYF.

Note on this clone: The same CDR3 arises from other DNA sequences in this sample as well. The chain joins TRBV5-1 to TRBJ1-3; D is unclear. The V and J ends lost 0 bases and 1 base respectively, with 5 bases between them. The CDR3 contains 14 residues. CDR1 SGHRS and CDR2 YFSETQ come from the germline V gene. As DNA, the CDR3 is TGCGCCAGCAGCTTGGAAGGGTCTGGAAACACCATATATTTT. This codes for CASSLEGSGNTIYF.